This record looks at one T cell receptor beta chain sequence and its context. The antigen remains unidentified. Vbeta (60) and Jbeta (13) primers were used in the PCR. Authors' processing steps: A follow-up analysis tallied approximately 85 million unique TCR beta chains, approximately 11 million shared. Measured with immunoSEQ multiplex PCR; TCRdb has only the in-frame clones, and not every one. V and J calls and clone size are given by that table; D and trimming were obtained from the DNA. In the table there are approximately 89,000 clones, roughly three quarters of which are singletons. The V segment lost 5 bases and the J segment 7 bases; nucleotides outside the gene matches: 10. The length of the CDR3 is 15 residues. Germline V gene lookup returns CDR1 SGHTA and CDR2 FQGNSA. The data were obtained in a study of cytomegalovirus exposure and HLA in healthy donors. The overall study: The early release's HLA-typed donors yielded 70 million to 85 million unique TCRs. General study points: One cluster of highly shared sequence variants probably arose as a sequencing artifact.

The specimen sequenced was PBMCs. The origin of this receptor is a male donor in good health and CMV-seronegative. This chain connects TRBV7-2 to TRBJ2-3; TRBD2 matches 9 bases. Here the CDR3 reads CASSRLAGAKNTQYF. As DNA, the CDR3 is TGTGCCAGCAGCCGGTTAGCGGGAGCAAAAAATACGCAGTATTTT.